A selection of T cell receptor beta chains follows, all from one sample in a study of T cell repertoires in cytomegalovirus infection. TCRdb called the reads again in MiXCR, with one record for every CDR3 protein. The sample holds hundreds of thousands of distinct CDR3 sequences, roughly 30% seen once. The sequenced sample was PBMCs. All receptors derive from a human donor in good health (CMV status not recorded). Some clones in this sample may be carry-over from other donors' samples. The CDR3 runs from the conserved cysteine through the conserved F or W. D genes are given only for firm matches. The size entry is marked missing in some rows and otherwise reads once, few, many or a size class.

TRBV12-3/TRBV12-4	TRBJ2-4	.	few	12	TGTGCCAGCAGTCCGCGACAGGACATTCAGTACTTC	CASSPRQDIQYF
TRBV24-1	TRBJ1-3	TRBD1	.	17	TGTGCCACCAGTGTCAGCCGACAGGGGAGCTCTGGAAACCCCATATATTTT	CATSVSRQGSSGNPIYF
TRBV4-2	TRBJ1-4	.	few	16	TGTGCCAGCAGCCCCGTGGGCTGGGGTATTAATGAAAAACTGTTTTTT	CASSPVGWGINEKLFF
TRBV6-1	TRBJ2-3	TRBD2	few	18	TGTGCCACGAAACCCCTAGGACTAGCACGGTCACGAGCAGATACGCAGTATTTT	CATKPLGLARSRADTQYF
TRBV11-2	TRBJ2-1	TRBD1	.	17	TGTGCCAGCAGCTTGACCGTTACGGGACAGGGTCCGGCTGAGCAGTTCTTC	CASSLTVTGQGPAEQFF
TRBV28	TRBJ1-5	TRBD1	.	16	TGTGCCAGCAGTTTTGGGACAGGCGTACACAATCAGCCCCAGCATTTT	CASSFGTGVHNQPQHF
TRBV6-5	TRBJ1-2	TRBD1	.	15	TGTGCCAGCAGTTACTCCAGGACAGGGGAATATGGCTACACCTTC	CASSYSRTGEYGYTF
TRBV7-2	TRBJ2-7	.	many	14	TGTGCCAGCAGCCGAGACACAGGTGGATACGAGCAGTACTTC	CASSRDTGGYEQYF
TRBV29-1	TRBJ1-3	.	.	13	TGCAGCGCCCAGGACAGTTCTGGAAACACCATATATTTT	CSAQDSSGNTIYF
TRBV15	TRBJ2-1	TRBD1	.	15	TGTGCCACCAGCCGACAGGGTCTTATTGACAATGAGCAGTTCTTC	CATSRQGLIDNEQFF
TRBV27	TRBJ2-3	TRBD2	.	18	TGTGCCAGCAGTTCCACTCCCCCTAAGCGGGGGGTGACAGATACGCAGTATTTT	CASSSTPPKRGVTDTQYF
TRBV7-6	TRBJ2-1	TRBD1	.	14	TGTGCCAGCAGCAATCGGGACAGGGCCGTTGAGCAGTTCTTC	CASSNRDRAVEQFF
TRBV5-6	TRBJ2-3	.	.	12	TGTGCCAGCAGCTGGGGTGGAGATACGCAGTATTTT	CASSWGGDTQYF
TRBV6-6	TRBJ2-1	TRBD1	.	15	TGTGCCAGCAGGGTCCGGACAGGGGGCTACAATGAGCAGTTCTTC	CASRVRTGGYNEQFF
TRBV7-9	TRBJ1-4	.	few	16	TGTGCCAGCAGCCCCCAGGTTGCGGGGGACGGTGAAAAACTGTTTTTT	CASSPQVAGDGEKLFF
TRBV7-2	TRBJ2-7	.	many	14	TGTGCCAGCAGCTTGGCGGCTGGCTCCTACGAGCAGTACTTC	CASSLAAGSYEQYF
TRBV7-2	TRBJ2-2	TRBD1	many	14	TGTGCCAGCAGCGCGGGACAGGGTTTCGGGGAGCTGTTTTTT	CASSAGQGFGELFF